Below are 14 T cell receptor beta chains sequenced from a single sample in a study of T-cell memory formation after mild COVID-19. TCRdb re-analysed the 5' RACE reads in MiXCR, keeping a single row per CDR3 protein. The table lists roughly 400,000 distinct CDR3 sequences, about 24% of them singletons, with about 8.7% in the top ten. The sample consisted of PBMCs or a T cell subset sorted from them (not recorded which). The receptor set was obtained from an adult woman who had mild COVID-19 (a few samples of this study predate the infection). Cell type and time point are not known.

The V gene is TRBV7-8, the J gene TRBJ2-3; no clear D. Germline V gives CDR1 SGHVS, CDR2 FQNEAQ. CDR3 length: 15 amino acids. V shed 1 base and J shed 0 bases, with 8 bases lying between them. The CDR3 loop is CASSLGATSTDTQYF. DNA for the CDR3: TGTGCCAGCAGCTTAGGCGCCACTAGCACAGATACGCAGTATTTT.

The CDR3 nucleotides read TGCAGTGCTCGCGGGGATTTCTATGGCTACACCTTC. Translation gives CSARGDFYGYTF. This chain connects TRBV20-1 to TRBJ1-2; D is unclear. The germline gives CDR1 DFQATT, CDR2 SNEGSKA (reference sequence). The CDR3 has 12 residues. Trimming removed 5 bases at V and 4 bases at J, with 11 bases between.

This clonotype was detected a few times. The chain couples TRBV6-2 or TRBV6-3 to TRBJ2-7; D gene ambiguous. Germline CDR1 reads MNHEY; CDR2 reads SVGEGT. The length of the CDR3 is 14 residues. With 2 bases removed from V and 2 bases from J, the gap between germline ends came to 10 bases. The CDR3 DNA sequence: TGTGCCAGCAGTTACGATGCACAGCCCTACGAGCAGTACTTC. Amino acid sequence: CASSYDAQPYEQYF.

The chain combines TRBV9 with TRBJ1-4, with D possibly matching TRBD1 (5 bases). The CDR3 length is 15 residues. Trimming shortened V by 0 bases and J by 8 bases, and 14 bases separated the two germline ends. The germline gives CDR1 SGDLS, CDR2 YYNGEE. CDR3 in DNA: TGTGCCAGCAGCGTAGAGGGCAGGGCAGACGAAAAACTGTTTTTT. Its protein is CASSVEGRADEKLFF.

The CDR3 bases are TGTGCCAGCAGCGGACTAGCGGGGGGTTATGAGCAGTTCTTC. Its translation is CASSGLAGGYEQFF. This chain connects TRBV7-2 to TRBJ2-1; TRBD2 aligns across 14 bases. This CDR3 region has 14 residues. J lost 8 bases, V lost 5 bases, and 2 bases had no gene match. Per germline, CDR1 SGHTA and CDR2 FQGNSA.

The DNA of the CDR3 is TGTGCCAGCAGCTCCCCCCGGGTGTACAATGAGCAGTTCTTC. This sequence encodes CASSSPRVYNEQFF. This chain links TRBV7-9 with TRBJ2-1; D gene unclear. CDR3 size: 14 residues. Germline V gene data show CDR1 as SEHNR and CDR2 as FQNEAQ (reference sequence). Trimming left V 4 bases short and J 4 bases short, with 11 bases between.

This clonotype turned up a few times. The J gene is TRBJ2-1, the V gene TRBV28; no definite D call. CDR3 length: 16 residues. With 6 bases removed from V and 0 bases from J, the gap between germline ends came to 15 bases. The germline V gene has CDR1 MDHEN and CDR2 SYDVKM. CDR3 sequence reads: CASSFELSSSYNEQFF. CDR3 nucleotides: TGTGCCAGCAGCTTCGAACTCTCGAGCTCCTACAATGAGCAGTTCTTC.

This clonotype showed up many times. The chain employs TRBV6-5 and TRBJ2-7, with a possible D match to TRBD2 (6 bases). Trimming stripped 4 bases from V and 4 bases from J, with 17 bases between. Germline V gene data show CDR1 as MNHEY and CDR2 as SVGAGI. The CDR3 is 15 amino acids. CDR3 sequence (DNA): TGTGCCAGCAGTTTCGGGCAGGAGGGTCCGTACGAGCAGTACTTC. Encoded protein: CASSFGQEGPYEQYF.

This clonotype was seen only a few times. The chain recombines TRBV24-1 with TRBJ2-3, with TRBD1 matching over 9 bases. Trimming removed 2 bases from V and 5 bases from J; junction bases left unmatched: 10. CDR1 is KGHDR and CDR2 is SFDVKD in the germline V gene. CDR3 size: 17 residues. The CDR3 protein is CATSDSLGTGFGDTQYF. Written as DNA, the CDR3 is TGTGCCACCAGTGATTCTCTCGGGACAGGGTTTGGAGATACGCAGTATTTT.

The chain combines TRBV9 with TRBJ1-2; the match to TRBD1 covers 9 bases. Germline-derived CDR1 and CDR2 are SGDLS and YYNGEE. The V gene end was trimmed by 4 bases and the J gene end by 5 bases; junction bases not matched to a gene: 9. There are 15 residues in the CDR3. DNA of the CDR3: TGTGCCAGCAGCCCTCGGACAGGGGAAGGGTATGGCTACACCTTC. It codes for CASSPRTGEGYGYTF.

The J gene is TRBJ2-7, the V gene TRBV12-3 or TRBV12-4; D is possibly TRBD2 (5 bases). Trimming took off 7 bases at V and 7 bases at J, with 20 bases between the two ends. This CDR3 has 14 residues. CDR3 in DNA: TGTGCCAGCACCCAAGACTGGCTACGAGGGGAGCAGTACTTC. It is translated as CASTQDWLRGEQYF.

This rearrangement joins TRBV6-5 to TRBJ2-7; TRBD2 matches 12 bases. Trimming took 7 bases from V and 0 from J; bases not matched to a gene: 16. The germline V gene encodes CDR1 MNHEY and CDR2 SVGAGI. The CDR3 has 19 amino acids. The CDR3 nucleotides are TGTGCCAGCACTAGGGGTTTTGGGACTAGCGGGTTCCCCTCCTACGAGCAGTACTTC. It codes for CASTRGFGTSGFPSYEQYF.

This clonotype was observed a few times. This rearrangement joins TRBV6-4 to TRBJ2-7; D unresolved. Trimming left V 3 bases short and J 2 bases short, with 11 bases between. The CDR3 totals 14 residues. The germline gives CDR1 MRHNA, CDR2 SNTAGT. CDR3 DNA: TGTGCCAGCAGTGATGTCCCCACAACCTACGAGCAGTACTTC. Amino acids: CASSDVPTTYEQYF.

This chain connects TRBV6-5 to TRBJ1-2, with TRBD1 matching over 11 bases. V lost 7 bases and J lost 6; bases outside the gene matches: 13. This CDR3 contains 16 residues. Germline V gene lookup returns CDR1 MNHEY and CDR2 SVGAGI. The CDR3 spells CASTNGPGQGVDGYTF. CDR3 sequence (DNA): TGTGCCAGCACAAATGGTCCGGGACAGGGGGTCGATGGCTACACCTTC.